Listed here are 27 T cell receptor beta chains from one sample, sequenced in a study of blood T cell repertoires in COVID-19. The method was immunoSEQ multiplex PCR; TCRdb's version includes in-frame clones alone and lacks a portion of them. The table shows some 320,000 clones, with under 90% occurring only once. Sequencing input: PBMCs or T cells enriched from blood (not recorded which). Receptors originate from a woman aged 50 to 60 who had been exposed to COVID-19.

The J gene is TRBJ1-3, the V gene TRBV3-1 (or the pseudogene TRBV3-2); D gene uncertain. The CDR3 totals 15 residues. Trimming cost V 3 bases and J 1 base, with 10 bases left between them. Germline loops: CDR1 LGHDT, CDR2 YNNKEL (reference sequence). The CDR3 DNA sequence: TGTGCCAGCAGCCACTTACTCCTTTCTGGAAACACCATATATTTT. This codes for CASSHLLLSGNTIYF.

The sample holds a few counts of this clone. The chain recombines TRBV11-2 with TRBJ1-5; 8 bases fit TRBD1. The CDR3 extends over 14 amino acids. CDR1 is SGHAT, CDR2 FQNNGV, per germline. Unmatched junction bases numbered 4, after V lost 6 bases and J lost 3 bases. The CDR3 region is CASRSGGVNQPQHF. The CDR3 DNA reads as TGTGCCAGCAGGTCAGGGGGCGTCAATCAGCCCCAGCATTTT. Looking up the rest from reference TRBV11-2 and TRBJ1-5 gives the full variable domain: EAGVAQSPRYKIIEKRQSVAFWCNPISGHATLYWYQQILGQGPKLLIQFQNNGVVDDSQLPKDRFSAERLKGVDSTLKIQPAKLEDSAVYLCASRSGGVNQPQHFGDGTRLSIL.

The chain uses TRBV28 and TRBJ1-2, with unresolved D. The CDR3 is 15 amino acids. The V end lost 5 bases, the J end lost 2 bases, and 15 bases lay between the germline ends. Looked up from germline, CDR1 is MDHEN and CDR2 is SYDVKM. The DNA of the CDR3 is TGTGCCAGCAGTCCCCCCGTCGATAGCAACTATGGCTACACCTTC. Its translation: CASSPPVDSNYGYTF.

The chain joins TRBV7-2 to TRBJ2-3, with D possibly being TRBD2 (6 bases). Germline values: CDR1 SGHTA, CDR2 FQGNSA. The CDR3 is made up of 15 amino acids. V was trimmed by 1 base and J by 2 bases, leaving 10 bases between them. The DNA of the CDR3 is TGTGCCAGCAGCTTAGTGGGGGGTTCCACAGATACGCAGTATTTT. Its translation is CASSLVGGSTDTQYF.

Written as DNA, the CDR3 is TGTGCCAGCAGTGAAATCTGGGGCGGGGTGGGTAACTATGGCTACACCTTC. This codes for CASSEIWGGVGNYGYTF. V is TRBV6-1 and J is TRBJ1-2, with TRBD1 as a possible D gene (5 bases). CDR3 length: 17 residues. CDR1 MNHNS and CDR2 SASEGT come from the germline V gene. V lost 2 bases and J lost 1, with 17 bases in between.

This clone appeared a few times. This rearrangement joins TRBV2 to TRBJ2-3; 8 bases agree with TRBD2. The CDR3 loop spans 13 amino acids. The J segment lost 5 bases and the V segment lost 9 bases, leaving 7 bases of the junction unmatched. Germline V gene sequence: CDR1 SNHLY, CDR2 FYNNEI. The chain's CDR3 is CASRSGGGDTQYF. The CDR3 DNA reads TGTGCCAGTAGGAGCGGGGGTGGAGATACGCAGTATTTT.

CDR3 nucleotide sequence: TGTGCCAGCAGTGCTACAGGGGGGAATTCACCCCTCCACTTT. Translating it yields CASSATGGNSPLHF. The rearrangement uses TRBV7-9 and TRBJ1-6; 8 bases line up with TRBD1. The CDR3 length is 14 residues. Germline loops: CDR1 SEHNR, CDR2 FQNEAQ (reference sequence). V gave up 6 bases and J gave up 7 bases; unmatched junction bases: 5. The full variable domain, in which reference TRBV7-9 and TRBJ1-6 provide the parts outside the CDR3, is DTGVSQNPRHKITKRGQNVTFRCDPISEHNRLYWYRQTLGQGPEFLTYFQNEAQLEKSRLLSDRFSAERPKGSFSTLEIQRTEQGDSAMYLCASSATGGNSPLHFGNGTRLTVT.

This clone was counted once. The V gene is TRBV28, the J gene TRBJ1-5; TRBD1 is a possible D gene (5 bases). The CDR3 has 15 residues. CDR1 is MDHEN, CDR2 SYDVKM, per germline. V lost 3 bases and J lost 2, with 11 bases in between. This chain's CDR3 is CASSFRVGGNQPQHF. CDR3 DNA sequence: TGTGCCAGCAGTTTCAGGGTAGGTGGCAATCAGCCCCAGCATTTT.

The chain uses TRBV7-9 and TRBJ2-7, with 7 bases fitting TRBD1. V was clipped by 1 base and J by 3 bases; unmatched bases: 3. CDR3 size: 14 residues. Per germline, CDR1 SEHNR and CDR2 FQNEAQ (reference sequence). CDR3 region: CASSLVGQNYEQYF. CDR3 coding DNA: TGTGCCAGCAGCTTAGTGGGACAGAACTACGAGCAGTACTTC.

This rearrangement joins TRBV3-1 (or the pseudogene TRBV3-2) to TRBJ2-5, with 10 bases identical to TRBD2. Germline V CDR1 and CDR2: LGHDT, YNNKEL (reference sequence). There are 16 residues in the CDR3. V was pared by 1 base and J by 2 bases, with 4 bases of the junction left unmatched. CDR3 nucleotides: TGTGCCAGCAGCCAAGTTCTAGCGGGGGATCAAGAGACCCAGTACTTC. Translated, it gives CASSQVLAGDQETQYF.

This clone has only one observation. The gene calls are TRBV6-4 and TRBJ2-5; 8 bases agree with TRBD1. Germline V gene lookup returns CDR1 MRHNA and CDR2 SNTAGT. The V and J ends lost 4 bases and 9 bases, in that order; junction bases with no gene match: 10. The CDR3 extends over 14 amino acids. The CDR3 DNA reads as TGTGCCAGCAGTGGACAGGGGCCCGGTGTGGCCCAGTACTTC. The encoded protein is CASSGQGPGVAQYF.

This sequence joins TRBV9 and TRBJ2-1; 12 bases fit TRBD2. In germline, CDR1 is SGDLS, CDR2 YYNGEE. This CDR3 region has 19 residues. The junction had 10 bases not matched to a gene; V was cut back by 0 bases and J by 3 bases. The CDR3 sequence: CASSVASLTSGGNYNEQFF. The DNA of the CDR3 is TGTGCCAGCAGCGTAGCTTCCCTAACTAGCGGGGGGAACTACAATGAGCAGTTCTTC.

The chain recombines TRBV7-2 with TRBJ2-1; TRBD1 aligns across 9 bases. V shed 10 bases and J 2 bases; nucleotides not matched to a gene: 9. The length of the CDR3 is 15 residues. Germline V gene sequence: CDR1 SGHTA, CDR2 FQGNSA. CDR3 DNA: TGTGCCAAAGCGACAGGGGGGGGAACCTACAATGAGCAGTTCTTC. It yields the protein CAKATGGGTYNEQFF.

V is TRBV9 and J is TRBJ2-5; D remains unclear. The CDR3 totals 14 residues. Germline CDR1 reads SGDLS; CDR2 reads YYNGEE. The V and J ends lost 3 bases and 1 base respectively, with 10 bases between them. The CDR3 nucleotides read TGTGCCAGCAGCGGAGCTTCATCCCAAGAGACCCAGTACTTC. Its translation: CASSGASSQETQYF.

This clone was seen only a few times. V is TRBV4-2 and J is TRBJ2-1; 11 nucleotides line up with TRBD2. The CDR3 extends over 16 amino acids. Germline trimming cut 1 base from V and 9 bases from J; bases unmatched to any gene: 8. Germline loops: CDR1 LGHNA, CDR2 YNFKEQ. CDR3 loop: CASSQGYSGGASEQFF. CDR3 DNA sequence: TGTGCCAGCAGCCAAGGGTATAGCGGGGGGGCCAGTGAGCAGTTCTTC.

This chain uses TRBV7-2 with TRBJ2-7, with 7 nucleotides matching TRBD2. Germline CDR1 reads SGHTA; CDR2 reads FQGNSA. The CDR3 contains 15 residues. Trimming took 4 bases from V and 2 from J; bases not matched to a gene: 8. CDR3 in DNA: TGTGCCAGCAGCTCCGAACCGAGCGGGACCTACGAGCAGTACTTC. Translated: CASSSEPSGTYEQYF.

The genes are TRBV12-3 or TRBV12-4 and TRBJ1-2; D uncertain. Trimming removed 8 bases from V and 1 base from J, with 8 bases in between. The CDR3 has 12 amino acids. The chain's CDR3 is CASGLDNYGYTF. CDR3 nucleotides: TGTGCCAGCGGACTAGATAACTATGGCTACACCTTC.

This clone was observed a single time. The rearrangement uses TRBV19 and TRBJ1-2; 9 bases map to TRBD1. Germline V gene sequence: CDR1 LNHDA, CDR2 SQIVND (reference sequence). The CDR3 sequence is 13 residues long. The trim removed 3 bases at V and 8 bases at J, leaving 4 bases unmatched. The DNA for the CDR3 is TGTGCCAGTAGTATTGGACAGGGGACGGGCTACACCTTC. This gives the protein CASSIGQGTGYTF.

This clone was seen a handful of times. The chain employs TRBV28 and TRBJ2-5; 9 bases map to TRBD2. With 7 bases clipped from V and 4 bases from J, the junction kept 7 bases outside the gene matches. This CDR3 contains 14 residues. Germline-derived CDR1 and CDR2 are MDHEN and SYDVKM. The CDR3 DNA reads as TGTGCCAGCAATGAGCGGGGGGAAGTAGAGACCCAGTACTTC. Its protein product is CASNERGEVETQYF. Drawing the rest from reference TRBV28 and TRBJ2-5, the complete variable domain is DVKVTQSSRYLVKRTGEKVFLECVQDMDHENMFWYRQDPGLGLRLIYFSYDVKMKEKGDIPEGYSVSREKKERFSLILESASTNQTSMYLCASNERGEVETQYFGPGTRLLVL.

The chain joins TRBV2 to TRBJ2-1, with 12 nucleotides matching TRBD2. After removal of 6 bases from V and 6 bases from J, the junction contained 9 bases not matched to a gene. CDR1 is SNHLY and CDR2 is FYNNEI in the germline V gene. This CDR3 is 16 amino acids long. CDR3 nucleotides: TGTGCCAGCAGCGAATCCCTAGCGGGGGGGCGCAATGAGCAGTTCTTC. It codes for CASSESLAGGRNEQFF.

The CDR3 DNA follows: TGTGCCAGCAGCCAAGGACAGGGGGGGTGGGCCCAAGAGACCCAGTACTTC. Protein product: CASSQGQGGWAQETQYF. The rearrangement links TRBV3-1 (or the pseudogene TRBV3-2) to TRBJ2-5, with TRBD1 identical over 9 bases. This CDR3 has 17 residues. From germline, CDR1 is LGHDT and CDR2 YNNKEL (reference sequence). V shed 1 base, J shed 1 base, and the junction held 7 bases outside the gene matches.

The chain recombines TRBV27 with TRBJ2-5, with a weak D call TRBD2 (5 bases). The CDR3 spans 12 residues. V lost 4 bases to trimming and J lost 4 bases, with 7 bases between them. Germline V gene data show CDR1 as MNHEY and CDR2 as SMNVEV (reference sequence). DNA of the CDR3: TGTGCCAGCAGTTACAGCGGAGAGACCCAGTACTTC. Its translation: CASSYSGETQYF.

This clone appeared a single time. The gene calls are TRBV5-3 and TRBJ2-7; D uncertain. TRBV5-3 is classed as an ORF, of uncertain function. The CDR3 totals 14 residues. Trimming removed 2 bases at V and 1 base at J, with 10 bases between. The CDR3 coding sequence is TGTGCCAGAAGCTTTAGAGCAGGATCCTACGAGCAGTACTTC. Translating it yields CARSFRAGSYEQYF.

V gene TRBV6-1 combines with J gene TRBJ1-6; TRBD1 matches at 8 bases. The germline V gene encodes CDR1 MNHNS and CDR2 SASEGT. This CDR3 has 16 residues. The trim removed 0 bases at V and 14 bases at J, leaving 12 bases unmatched. This CDR3 reads CASSEALQGAIRTLHF. CDR3 in DNA: TGTGCCAGCAGTGAAGCGCTTCAGGGGGCAATTCGGACCCTCCACTTT.

This rearrangement joins TRBV27 to TRBJ1-6; D uncertain. V was pared by 8 bases and J by 0 bases, with 14 bases between. Germline V gives CDR1 MNHEY, CDR2 SMNVEV (reference sequence). The CDR3 is 16 amino acids. The CDR3 here is CASAPPTGSYNSPLHF. CDR3 DNA: TGTGCCAGCGCCCCCCCTACGGGCTCCTATAATTCACCCCTCCACTTT.

A single count supports this clone. This chain links TRBV4-1 with TRBJ1-4, with TRBD1 matching over 10 bases. This CDR3 spans 16 amino acids. CDR1 is MGHRA and CDR2 is YSYEKL in the germline V gene. V trimming: 4 bases; J trimming: 2 bases; junction bases outside the gene matches: 4. The CDR3 sequence: CASSRQTGGTNEKLFF. Written as DNA, the CDR3 is TGCGCCAGCAGCCGTCAGACAGGGGGCACTAATGAAAAACTGTTTTTT.

The chain couples TRBV28 to TRBJ1-2, with D possibly TRBD1 on 6 matching bases. V was cut by 4 bases and J by 4 bases, with 13 bases left in between. CDR1 and CDR2 from the germline V gene are MDHEN and SYDVKM. The CDR3 consists of 14 residues. The CDR3 is CASSSGGSLYGYTF. The CDR3 nucleotides are TGTGCCAGCAGTTCGGGGGGCAGCCTCTATGGCTACACCTTC.